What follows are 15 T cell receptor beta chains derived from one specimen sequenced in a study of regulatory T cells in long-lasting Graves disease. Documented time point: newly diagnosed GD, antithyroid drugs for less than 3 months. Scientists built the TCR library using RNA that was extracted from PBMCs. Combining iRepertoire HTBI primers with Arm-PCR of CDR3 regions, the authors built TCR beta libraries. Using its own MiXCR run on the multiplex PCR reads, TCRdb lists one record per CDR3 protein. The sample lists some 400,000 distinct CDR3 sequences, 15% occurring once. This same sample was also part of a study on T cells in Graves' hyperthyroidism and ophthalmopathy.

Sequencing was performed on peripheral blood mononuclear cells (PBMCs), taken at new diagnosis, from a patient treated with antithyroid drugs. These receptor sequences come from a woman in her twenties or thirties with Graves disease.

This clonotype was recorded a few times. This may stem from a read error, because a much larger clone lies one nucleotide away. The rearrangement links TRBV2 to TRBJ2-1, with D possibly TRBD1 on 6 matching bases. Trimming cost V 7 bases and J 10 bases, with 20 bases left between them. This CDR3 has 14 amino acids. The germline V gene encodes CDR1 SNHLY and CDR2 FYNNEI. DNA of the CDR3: TGTGCCAGCAAGGTTGGGGGCGGAATATACGAGCAGTTCTTC. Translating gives CASKVGGGIYEQFF.

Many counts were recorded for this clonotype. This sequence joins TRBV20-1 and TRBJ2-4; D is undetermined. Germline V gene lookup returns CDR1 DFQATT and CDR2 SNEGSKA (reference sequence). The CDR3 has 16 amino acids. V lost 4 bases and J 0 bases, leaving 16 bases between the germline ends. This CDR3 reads CSATPQYGQAKNIQYF. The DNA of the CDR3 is TGCAGTGCTACACCACAGTACGGGCAAGCCAAAAACATTCAGTACTTC.

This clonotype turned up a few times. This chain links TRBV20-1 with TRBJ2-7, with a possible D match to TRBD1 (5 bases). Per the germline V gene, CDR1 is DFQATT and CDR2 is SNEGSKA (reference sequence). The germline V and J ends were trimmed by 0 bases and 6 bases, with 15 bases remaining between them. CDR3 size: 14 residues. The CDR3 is CSARDLHRTSEQYF. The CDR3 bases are TGCAGTGCTAGAGATTTACACAGGACCTCCGAGCAGTACTTC.

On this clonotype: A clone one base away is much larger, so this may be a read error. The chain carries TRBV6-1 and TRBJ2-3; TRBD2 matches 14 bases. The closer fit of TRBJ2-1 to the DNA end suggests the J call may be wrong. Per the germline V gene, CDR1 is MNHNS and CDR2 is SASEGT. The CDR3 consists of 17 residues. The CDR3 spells CASSNQPGLAGAYEQFF. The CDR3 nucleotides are TGTGCCAGCAGTAACCAGCCGGGACTAGCGGGAGCCTACGAGCAGTTCTTC.

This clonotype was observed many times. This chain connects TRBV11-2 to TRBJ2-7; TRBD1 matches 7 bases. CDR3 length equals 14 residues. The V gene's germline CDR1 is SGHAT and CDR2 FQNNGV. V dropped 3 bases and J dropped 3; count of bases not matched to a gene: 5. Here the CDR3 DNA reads TGTGCCAGCAGCTTTCTCACAGGGGACTACGAGCAGTACTTC. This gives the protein CASSFLTGDYEQYF.

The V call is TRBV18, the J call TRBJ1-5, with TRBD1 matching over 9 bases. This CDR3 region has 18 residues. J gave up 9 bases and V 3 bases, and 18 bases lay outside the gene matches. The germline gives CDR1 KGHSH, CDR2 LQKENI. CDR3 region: CASSPSTGTGNTARPQHF. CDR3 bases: TGTGCCAGCTCACCTTCAACCGGGACAGGGAATACCGCCAGGCCCCAGCATTTT.

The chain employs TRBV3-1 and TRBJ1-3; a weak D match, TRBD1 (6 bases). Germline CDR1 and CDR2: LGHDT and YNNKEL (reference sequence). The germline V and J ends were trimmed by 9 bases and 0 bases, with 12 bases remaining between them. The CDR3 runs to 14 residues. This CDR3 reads CARQGQSSGNTIYF. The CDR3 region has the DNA TGTGCCAGGCAGGGACAAAGCTCTGGAAACACCATATATTTT.

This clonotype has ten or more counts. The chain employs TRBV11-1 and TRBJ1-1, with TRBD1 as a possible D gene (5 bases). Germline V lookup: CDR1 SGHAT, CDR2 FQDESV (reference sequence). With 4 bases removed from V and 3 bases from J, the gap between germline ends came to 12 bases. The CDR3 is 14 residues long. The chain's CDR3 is CASSSVGGDTEAFF. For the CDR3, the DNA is TGTGCCAGCAGCTCAGTGGGGGGGGACACTGAAGCTTTCTTT.

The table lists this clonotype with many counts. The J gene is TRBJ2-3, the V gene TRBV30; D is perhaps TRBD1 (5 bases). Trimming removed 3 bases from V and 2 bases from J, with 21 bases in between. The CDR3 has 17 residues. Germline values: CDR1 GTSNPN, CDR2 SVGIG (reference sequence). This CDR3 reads CAWSRRTPVMITDTQYF. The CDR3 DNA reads TGTGCCTGGAGCCGTCGGACACCAGTGATGATCACAGATACGCAGTATTTT.

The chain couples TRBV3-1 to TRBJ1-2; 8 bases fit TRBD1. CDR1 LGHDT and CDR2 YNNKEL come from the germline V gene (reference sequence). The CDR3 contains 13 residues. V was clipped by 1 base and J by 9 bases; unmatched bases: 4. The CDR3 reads CASSQAGGPRYTF. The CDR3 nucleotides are TGTGCCAGCAGCCAAGCAGGGGGCCCCCGCTACACCTTC.

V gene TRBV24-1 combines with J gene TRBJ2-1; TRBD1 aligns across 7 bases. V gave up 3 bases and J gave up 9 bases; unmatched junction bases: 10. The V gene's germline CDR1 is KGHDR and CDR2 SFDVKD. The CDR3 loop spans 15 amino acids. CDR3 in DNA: TGTGCCACCAGTGATCCGGGCGACAGGGTAGTTGAGCAGTTCTTC. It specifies CATSDPGDRVVEQFF.

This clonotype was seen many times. CDR3 in DNA: TGCAGCGTCGCCCCCTCGGGGAGCTCCTACGAGCAGTACTTC. Its protein product is CSVAPSGSSYEQYF. The V and J genes are TRBV29-1 and TRBJ2-7, with D possibly matching TRBD2 (5 bases). This CDR3 region has 14 residues. Per germline, CDR1 SQVTM and CDR2 ANQGSEA. Trimming shortened V by 6 bases and J by 0 bases, and 15 bases separated the two germline ends.

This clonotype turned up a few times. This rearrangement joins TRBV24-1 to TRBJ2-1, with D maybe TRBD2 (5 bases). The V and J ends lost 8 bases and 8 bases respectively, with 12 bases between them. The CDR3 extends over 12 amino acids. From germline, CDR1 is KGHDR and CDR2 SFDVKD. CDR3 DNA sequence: TGTGCCACCAACGGCCGAGGGCATGAGCAGTTCTTC. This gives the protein CATNGRGHEQFF.

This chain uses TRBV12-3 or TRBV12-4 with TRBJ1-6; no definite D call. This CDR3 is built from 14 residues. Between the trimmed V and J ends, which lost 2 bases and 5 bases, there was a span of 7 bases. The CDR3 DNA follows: TGTGCCAGCAGTTTATCAATGGATAATTCACCCCTCCACTTT. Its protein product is CASSLSMDNSPLHF.

The CDR3, as DNA: TGTGCCAGCACCCCTGCGAACACCGGGGAGCTGTTTTTT. This translates into CASTPANTGELFF. The rearrangement links TRBV12-3 or TRBV12-4 to TRBJ2-2, with D unclear. The CDR3 runs 13 residues. With 7 bases removed from V and 0 bases from J, the gap between germline ends came to 6 bases.